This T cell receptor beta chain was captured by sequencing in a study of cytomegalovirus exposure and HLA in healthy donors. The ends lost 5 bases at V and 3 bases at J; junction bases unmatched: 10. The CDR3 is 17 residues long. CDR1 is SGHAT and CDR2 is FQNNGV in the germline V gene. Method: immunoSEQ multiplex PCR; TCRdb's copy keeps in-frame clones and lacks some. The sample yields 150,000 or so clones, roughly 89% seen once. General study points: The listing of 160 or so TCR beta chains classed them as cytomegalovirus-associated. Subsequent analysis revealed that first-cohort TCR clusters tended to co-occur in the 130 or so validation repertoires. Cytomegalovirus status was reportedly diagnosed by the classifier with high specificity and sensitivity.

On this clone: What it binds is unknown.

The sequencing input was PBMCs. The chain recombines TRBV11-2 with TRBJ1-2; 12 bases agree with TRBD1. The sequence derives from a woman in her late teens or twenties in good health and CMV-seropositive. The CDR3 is CASSRYEGTGGHYGYTF. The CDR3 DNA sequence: TGTGCCAGCAGCCGATATGAGGGGACAGGGGGCCACTATGGCTACACCTTC.